This entry concerns a single T cell receptor (beta chain). Antigen: not known. CDR3 size: 15 residues. Germline CDR1 LGHNA, CDR2 YNFKEQ. The V and J ends lost 1 base and 13 bases, in that order; junction bases with no gene match: 12. The source of the sample is a study of blood T cells in healthy people across ages. General study points: Naive CD4+ cell counts and diversity both ran higher in long-lived than in aged donors.

The use of a sample-barcoded 5' primer and a J-beta primer mix characterized a second PCR of about 7 to 12 cycles. A template-switch adaptor with 12 random nucleotides tagged each cDNA molecule. MiXCR, run by TCRdb on the 5' RACE reads, gives a single entry per CDR3 protein. The profile shows fewer than 800,000 distinct CDR3 sequences, 45% to 50% of them singletons. Drawn from each donor were 8.5 to 10 milliliters of peripheral blood. The chain is built from TRBV4-2 and TRBJ2-4; 8 nucleotides align to TRBD2. The TCR sequence derives from a woman aged 55-75 years in good health. Sequenced material: blood. The CDR3 loop reads CASSQGRAGVSEQYF. CDR3 DNA: TGTGCCAGCAGCCAAGGACGAGCGGGAGTATCGGAGCAGTACTTC.